These 18 T cell receptor beta chains came from one sample sequenced in a study of shared clonotypes between healthy human individuals. Sequencing was performed with immunoSEQ multiplex PCR; in TCRdb, only in-frame clones are kept and a portion is missing. The sample includes about 530,000 clones, almost 97% of them seen just once. The sample comprised naive CD4+ T cells sorted from blood. The sample's subset: CD45RA+ positively selected. Receptors originate from a woman in her twenties or thirties in good health.

CDR3 sequence reads: CASGVSGVPVGTQYF. The CDR3 nucleotides are TGTGCCAGCGGAGTTAGCGGGGTTCCCGTGGGGACCCAGTACTTC. V is TRBV9 and J is TRBJ2-5, with TRBD2 identical over 8 bases. The germline V gene encodes CDR1 SGDLS and CDR2 YYNGEE. The CDR3 is 15 residues long. The V and J ends lost 7 bases and 7 bases, in that order; junction bases with no gene match: 15.

V and J are TRBV12-5 and TRBJ1-1; the D gene is possibly TRBD1 (5 bases). The V end was cut by 1 base, the J end by 4 bases, with 10 bases between. CDR3 length equals 14 residues. Germline V gene data show CDR1 as LGHNT and CDR2 as FRNRAP. CDR3 sequence: CASGLGGRGTEAFF. The DNA for the CDR3 is TGTGCTAGTGGTTTGGGGGGTAGGGGCACTGAAGCTTTCTTT.

This clone was seen once. The chain links TRBV5-1 to TRBJ2-3, with 10 bases aligning to TRBD1. V lost 4 bases to trimming and J lost 4 bases; unmatched junction nucleotides: 12. The CDR3 is 17 residues long. CDR1 and CDR2 (germline): SGHRS, YFSETQ. CDR3 residues: CASSPEPGTGVPDTQYF. As DNA, the CDR3 is TGCGCCAGCAGCCCGGAACCCGGGACAGGGGTTCCAGATACGCAGTATTTT.

The rearrangement links TRBV6-6 to TRBJ1-1, with a possible D match to TRBD1 (6 bases). Germline CDR1 is MNHNY and CDR2 is SVGAGI (reference sequence). Trimming removed 7 bases at V and 5 bases at J, with 20 bases between. This CDR3 comprises 15 residues. The DNA for the CDR3 is TGTGCCAGCACAAGACAAACAGGGAGTGGAACTGAAGCTTTCTTT. It specifies CASTRQTGSGTEAFF.

This clone has a handful of counts. Other DNA sequences in the same sample also yield this CDR3. V gene TRBV19 combines with J gene TRBJ1-2, with no clear D. CDR1 and CDR2 (germline): LNHDA, SQIVND (reference sequence). The length of the CDR3 is 12 residues. Deletions cut 3 bases from V and 5 bases from J, with 7 bases between. CDR3 loop: CASSIGDYGYTF. For the CDR3, the DNA is TGTGCCAGTAGTATTGGCGATTATGGCTACACCTTC.

The rearrangement links TRBV11-2 to TRBJ2-6, with D possibly TRBD2 on 5 matching bases. This CDR3 has 16 residues. V gave up 5 bases and J gave up 2 bases, with 13 bases separating them. The germline V gene encodes CDR1 SGHAT and CDR2 FQNNGV. The CDR3 region is CASSPGWETGANVLTF. CDR3 bases: TGTGCCAGCAGCCCAGGATGGGAGACTGGGGCCAACGTCCTGACTTTC.

CDR3 DNA sequence: TGTGCCAGCAGCTTGGGCCTTGCGAACACCGGGGAGCTGTTTTTT. It yields the protein CASSLGLANTGELFF. This chain uses TRBV7-9 with TRBJ2-2, with D uncertain. Germline V gene lookup returns CDR1 SEHNR and CDR2 FQNEAQ (reference sequence). This CDR3 has 15 amino acids. V shed 3 bases and J shed 0 bases, with 8 bases lying between them.

This clone was detected only once. The chain carries TRBV18 and TRBJ1-1, with TRBD1 identical over 8 bases. This CDR3 comprises 16 residues. Per germline, CDR1 KGHSH and CDR2 LQKENI. The ends lost 4 bases at V and 2 bases at J; junction bases unmatched: 9. The CDR3 nucleotides read TGTGCCAGCTCACTTACCGGGACAGGCGGAAACACTGAAGCTTTCTTT. Residues: CASSLTGTGGNTEAFF.

This rearrangement joins TRBV7-9 to TRBJ2-7; D remains ambiguous. CDR1 is SEHNR and CDR2 is FQNEAQ in the germline V gene (reference sequence). Between the trimmed V and J ends, which lost 3 bases and 2 bases, there was a span of 17 bases. The CDR3 length is 16 residues. The CDR3 DNA reads TGTGCCAGCAGCTTTTTGTCCTTTTACGAAGCCTACGAGCAGTACTTC. Protein sequence: CASSFLSFYEAYEQYF.

The chain uses TRBV19 and TRBJ2-7, with D possibly being TRBD1 (7 bases). The CDR3 length is 15 residues. Trimming shortened V by 5 bases and J by 0 bases, and 14 bases separated the two germline ends. Per the germline V gene, CDR1 is LNHDA and CDR2 is SQIVND (reference sequence). The CDR3 loop reads CASSLQGGISYEQYF. CDR3 DNA sequence: TGTGCCAGTAGTTTGCAGGGGGGAATCTCCTACGAGCAGTACTTC.

The genes are TRBV10-3 and TRBJ2-2; tentatively, D is TRBD2 (6 bases). Germline V gene sequence: CDR1 ENHRY, CDR2 SYGVKD. This CDR3 is built from 14 residues. V was pared by 8 bases and J by 6 bases, with 16 bases between. The CDR3 coding sequence is TGTGCCATCCAGGAGGGAAGTAGCGCCGGGGAGCTGTTTTTT. It specifies CAIQEGSSAGELFF.

The chain is built from TRBV6-5 and TRBJ2-1; 12 bases agree with TRBD2. The germline gives CDR1 MNHEY, CDR2 SVGAGI. V gave up 6 bases and J gave up 12 bases; unmatched junction bases: 9. The CDR3 is 14 residues long. For the CDR3, the DNA is TGTGCCAGCAGCCGACTAGCGGGAGTCCCTTCGCAGTTCTTC. This encodes CASSRLAGVPSQFF.

The chain uses TRBV18 and TRBJ2-7; a weak D match, TRBD2 (6 bases). Germline V gives CDR1 KGHSH, CDR2 LQKENI. The V end lost 3 bases, the J end lost 3 bases, and 15 bases lay between the germline ends. The CDR3 spans 15 residues. As DNA, the CDR3 is TGTGCCAGCTCACCTCGGCGGGGCCAGGACTACGAGCAGTACTTC. Translated, it gives CASSPRRGQDYEQYF.

This sequence joins TRBV28 and TRBJ2-5; no reliable D call. This CDR3 has 13 amino acids. The V and J ends lost 6 bases and 1 base respectively, with 9 bases between them. The germline V gene has CDR1 MDHEN and CDR2 SYDVKM. CDR3 protein: CASRRTFQETQYF. For the CDR3, the DNA is TGTGCCAGCAGACGAACATTCCAAGAGACCCAGTACTTC.

The chain has TRBV7-9 and TRBJ1-3; D remains ambiguous. The CDR3 runs to 14 residues. Germline assignment: CDR1 SEHNR and CDR2 FQNEAQ (reference sequence). The V gene lost 2 bases and the J gene lost 0 bases, with 5 bases spanning the gap. CDR3: CASSLISSGNTIYF. In DNA form, the CDR3 reads TGTGCCAGCAGCTTAATCAGCTCTGGAAACACCATATATTTT.

This chain uses TRBV28 with TRBJ1-3; D gene uncertain. V gave up 5 bases and J gave up 0 bases, with 11 bases separating them. The CDR3 is 15 amino acids. CDR1 is MDHEN and CDR2 is SYDVKM in the germline V gene. CDR3 loop: CASSPMALSGNTIYF. CDR3 coding DNA: TGTGCCAGCAGTCCTATGGCCCTCTCTGGAAACACCATATATTTT.

The chain joins TRBV28 to TRBJ2-3; 11 bases match TRBD2. The CDR3 runs to 16 residues. V trimming: 6 bases; J trimming: 2 bases; junction bases outside the gene matches: 7. From germline, CDR1 is MDHEN and CDR2 SYDVKM. CDR3 protein: CASRAGTSGNTDTQYF. The CDR3 nucleotides are TGTGCCAGCAGGGCAGGGACTAGCGGCAACACAGATACGCAGTATTTT.

This clone was detected only a few times. The V call is TRBV18, the J call TRBJ2-5; unclear D gene. Germline lookup yields CDR1 KGHSH and CDR2 LQKENI. There are 14 residues in the CDR3. V was shortened by 3 bases and J by 5 bases, with 13 bases between the two germline ends. The CDR3 DNA follows: TGTGCCAGCTCACCCCGGACGGTCGAGGAGACCCAGTACTTC. Translated: CASSPRTVEETQYF.